This TCR beta chain emerged from a study of OX40 agonist ivuxolimab in advanced cancers. Overall study context: Dosing consisted of intravenous ivuxolimab at 0.01 to 10 mg/kg every 2 weeks. At roughly 80% male, the cohort had a mean age of about 60 years, ranging from roughly 20 to 80.

Produced via immunoSEQ multiplex PCR; TCRdb's table is partial and in-frame only. The table includes tens of thousands of clones, around 80% detected once. Germline V gene lookup returns CDR1 SGHNT and CDR2 YYREEE (reference sequence). CDR3 size: 15 residues. Trimming cost V 2 bases and J 6 bases, with 16 bases left between them. Any history of autoimmune disease or systemic immunosuppression disqualified patients. Samples of blood were obtained at baseline, on cycle 4 day 1, and on cycle 7 day 1. Ten or more counts support this clone. The chain employs TRBV5-4 and TRBJ2-3; no reliable D call. The clonotype comes from an adult with an advanced solid tumor such as melanoma, head and neck, liver or kidney cancer. Source: CD4+ or CD8+ T cells sorted from blood, taken in a trial of the OX40 agonist ivuxolimab. CDR3 in DNA: TGTGCCAGCAGCTTTTGGGTGGGGAATCGGGATACGCAGTATTTT. Residues: CASSFWVGNRDTQYF.